The sequence of this T cell receptor beta chain was determined in a study of blood T cell repertoires in COVID-19. Across the study: Acute-phase and convalescent COVID-19 samples originated in the United States, Italy and Spain. Sample material is recorded as cDNA or gDNA derived from T cells, B-cell-depleted T cells, or PBMCs.

This CDR3 comprises 14 residues. The V end lost 1 base, the J end lost 3 bases, and 10 bases lay between the germline ends. CDR1 SGHTA and CDR2 FQGNSA come from the germline V gene. Per the authors' pipeline: How many nucleated cells were present was estimated from reference gene primer amplification. The assay was immunoSEQ multiplex PCR, and TCRdb's table has in-frame clones only and misses some. V and J calls and clone size are as listed in that table; D and trimming were resolved from the DNA. The table has over 75,000 clones, roughly 78% seen once; the top ten hold more than 1%. The source is an elderly woman with acute or convalescent COVID-19. Sequencing used peripheral blood. The chain joins TRBV7-2 to TRBJ2-7; D gene uncertain. CDR3 nucleotide sequence: TGTGCCAGCAGCTTAGGGTGGGCCAGCTACGAGCAGTACTTC. This encodes CASSLGWASYEQYF.